This record concerns one T cell receptor beta chain sequence. This record comes from a study of blood T cell repertoires in COVID-19. Turning to the study itself: Sites across the United States, Italy and Spain contributed samples from acute and convalescent COVID-19.

Using immunoSEQ multiplex PCR, the repertoire was profiled, and TCRdb retains in-frame clones only, with some absent. The sample carries 210,000 or so clones, 84% recorded once. The germline V gene has CDR1 LNHDA and CDR2 SQIVND (reference sequence). The CDR3 loop spans 14 amino acids. Trimming took off 3 bases at V and 4 bases at J, with 12 bases between the two ends. The sequenced sample consisted of peripheral blood. This TCR came from a woman older than 75 with COVID-19, enrolled during active disease. The chain combines TRBV19 with TRBJ1-2; D call uncertain. CDR3 loop: CASSMGSGSYGYTF. Written as DNA, the CDR3 is TGTGCCAGTAGTATGGGTTCGGGATCCTATGGCTACACCTTC.